This entry features one T cell receptor (beta chain) sequence. What it binds is unknown. This entry is derived from a study of Ad26.COV2.S vaccination and SARS-CoV-2 variants. Study-level results: While placebo recipients had lower spike-specific TCR breadth, vaccine recipients had more. Placebo and vaccine recipients had non-spike TCR breadth that was similar.

TCRdb's table, derived via immunoSEQ multiplex PCR, lists solely in-frame clones and lacks some. The sample records hundreds of thousands of clones, 75% to 90% being singletons. Documented treatment: around 19 received Ad26.COV2.S at low or high dose, single or two shots; several received placebo; per-sample allocation not given. Collection of the samples took place on day 63 after the first injection of vaccine or placebo. Based in Boston, the donor was an adult of 18-55 years. Germline V CDR1 and CDR2: SGDLS, YYNGEE. The ends were cut back, 4 bases at V and 0 bases at J, with 11 bases in the middle. The CDR3 is made up of 15 amino acids.

The chain couples TRBV9 to TRBJ2-1, with D maybe TRBD2 (7 bases). The sequence came from a person between 18 and 59 years old who received the Ad26.COV2.S COVID-19 vaccine or a placebo. Sequencing was performed on peripheral blood, taken in a trial of Ad26.COV2.S vaccine versus placebo. The CDR3 is CASSWRGGSYNEQFF. In nucleotides, the CDR3 is TGTGCCAGCAGCTGGAGGGGGGGCTCCTACAATGAGCAGTTCTTC.